A single sample is the source of the 25 T cell receptor beta chains below, sequenced in a study of blood T cell repertoires in COVID-19. Using immunoSEQ multiplex PCR, the repertoire was profiled, and TCRdb retains in-frame clones only, with some absent. Of over 120,000 clones listed, around 83% were seen once; the top ten hold approximately 9.2%. The specimen sequenced was PBMCs or T cells enriched from blood (not recorded which). The receptor set was obtained from a man in his fifties or sixties who had recovered from COVID-19.

J is TRBJ1-5 and V is TRBV7-2, with 7 bases identical to TRBD1. This CDR3 has 15 residues. V lost 5 bases, J lost 4 bases, and 8 bases stayed unmatched. Germline V lookup: CDR1 SGHTA, CDR2 FQGNSA. DNA for the CDR3: TGTGCCAGCAGCGTCGACAGGGCGGAGAATCAGCCCCAGCATTTT. It specifies CASSVDRAENQPQHF.

J is TRBJ2-3 and V is TRBV9, with D perhaps matching TRBD1 (7 bases). Germline CDR1 and CDR2: SGDLS and YYNGEE. The CDR3 loop spans 14 amino acids. Trimming stripped 5 bases from V and 4 bases from J, with 14 bases between. The CDR3 coding sequence is TGTGCCAGCAGATGGCCCAGGGGGGCAGATACGCAGTATTTT. It is translated as CASRWPRGADTQYF.

This clone was seen a single time. The V and J genes are TRBV24-1 and TRBJ1-5, with D maybe TRBD1 (5 bases). V dropped 3 bases and J dropped 9 bases, with 14 bases sitting between them. This CDR3 is 14 amino acids long. Germline CDR1 is KGHDR and CDR2 is SFDVKD. The CDR3 region is CATSDGGRLGPQHF. The CDR3 coding sequence is TGTGCCACCAGTGATGGGGGGAGATTGGGGCCCCAGCATTTT.

The chain is built from TRBV25-1 and TRBJ1-2; no reliable D call. Between the trimmed V and J ends, which lost 1 base and 8 bases, there was a span of 5 bases. The CDR3 sequence is 11 residues long. CDR1 is MGHDK and CDR2 is SYGVNS in the germline V gene. The DNA for the CDR3 is TGTGCCAGCAGTGAATCCCGGGGCTACACCTTC. As protein: CASSESRGYTF.

J is TRBJ1-4 and V is TRBV5-1; D is possibly TRBD1 (6 bases). The CDR3 runs to 14 residues. The germline V and J ends were trimmed by 0 bases and 6 bases, with 9 bases remaining between them. Germline V gene data show CDR1 as SGHRS and CDR2 as YFSETQ. The CDR3 spells CASSLERQDEKLFF. In DNA form, the CDR3 reads TGCGCCAGCAGCTTGGAAAGACAGGATGAAAAACTGTTTTTT.

The chain is built from TRBV27 and TRBJ2-6; possible D gene TRBD1, 6 bases. The germline V gene has CDR1 MNHEY and CDR2 SMNVEV (reference sequence). Deletions cut 7 bases from V and 4 bases from J, with 11 bases between. CDR3 length: 14 amino acids. CDR3 in amino acids: CASTTGYGANVLTF. CDR3 coding DNA: TGTGCCAGCACCACAGGGTACGGGGCCAACGTCCTGACTTTC.

The V gene is TRBV13, the J gene TRBJ2-7, with D possibly TRBD2 on 7 matching bases. V was shortened by 4 bases and J by 0 bases, with 22 bases between the two germline ends. CDR3 length equals 18 residues. Germline lookup yields CDR1 PRHDT and CDR2 FYEKMQ (reference sequence). Here the CDR3 reads CASSSLGGAPPSSYEQYF. The CDR3 DNA reads TGTGCCAGCAGCTCGCTGGGGGGGGCTCCCCCGAGCTCCTACGAGCAGTACTTC. Together with reference TRBV13 and TRBJ2-7, the CDR3 gives the full variable domain: AAGVIQSPRHLIKEKRETATLKCYPIPRHDTVYWYQQGPGQDPQFLISFYEKMQSDKGSIPDRFSAQQFSDYHSELNMSSLELGDSALYFCASSSLGGAPPSSYEQYFGPGTRLTVT.

The chain combines TRBV19 with TRBJ1-1; D perhaps matches TRBD1 (6 bases). Germline values: CDR1 LNHDA, CDR2 SQIVND (reference sequence). This CDR3 comprises 15 residues. V gave up 6 bases and J gave up 5 bases, with 19 bases separating them. The CDR3, as DNA: TGTGCCAGTAGATTTTTAGCGGGACATCGAACTGAAGCTTTCTTT. Its protein product is CASRFLAGHRTEAFF.

The rearrangement joins TRBV18 to TRBJ1-3; D is possibly TRBD1 (6 bases). Trimming took off 1 base at V and 1 base at J, with 8 bases between the two ends. The CDR3 length is 15 residues. Germline V gives CDR1 KGHSH, CDR2 LQKENI. The CDR3 region has the DNA TGTGCCAGCTCACCACAAACAGGGTCTGGAAACACCATATATTTT. It translates to CASSPQTGSGNTIYF. Drawing the rest from reference TRBV18 and TRBJ1-3, the complete variable domain is NAGVMQNPRHLVRRRGQEARLRCSPMKGHSHVYWYRQLPEEGLKFMVYLQKENIIDESGMPKERFSAEFPKEGPSILRIQQVVRGDSAAYFCASSPQTGSGNTIYFGEGSWLTVV.

This chain uses TRBV10-3 with TRBJ1-3, with D uncertain. This CDR3 has 15 residues. Germline V CDR1 and CDR2: ENHRY, SYGVKD. Trimming took 4 bases from V and 0 from J, leaving 10 bases between them. The CDR3 DNA reads as TGTGCCATCAGTGTTGGTACTATCTCTGGAAACACCATATATTTT. This codes for CAISVGTISGNTIYF.

The gene calls are TRBV7-2 and TRBJ2-7; 7 positions match TRBD1. V gave up 5 bases and J gave up 2 bases; unmatched junction bases: 15. The CDR3 totals 17 residues. Germline V gene sequence: CDR1 SGHTA, CDR2 FQGNSA. The CDR3 loop reads CASSPRRDRTLPYEQYF. In DNA, the CDR3 is TGTGCCAGCAGCCCTCGACGGGACAGAACTCTCCCCTACGAGCAGTACTTC.

The V call is TRBV19, the J call TRBJ1-3; D perhaps matches TRBD1 (6 bases). CDR1 LNHDA and CDR2 SQIVND come from the germline V gene (reference sequence). The CDR3 is 16 amino acids. Trimming took 5 bases from V and 2 from J, leaving 16 bases between them. The CDR3 spells CASSAGRGRTGNTIYF. The CDR3, as DNA: TGTGCCAGTAGTGCCGGCAGGGGACGGACTGGAAACACCATATATTTT.

The gene calls are TRBV7-8 and TRBJ2-1, with D uncertain. V lost 3 bases to trimming and J lost 4 bases, with 7 bases between them. CDR3 size: 13 residues. Germline CDR1 is SGHVS and CDR2 is FQNEAQ. Written as DNA, the CDR3 is TGTGCCAGCAGCTTCTCAGGTTACAATGAGCAGTTCTTC. Amino acid sequence: CASSFSGYNEQFF.

The genes are TRBV10-2 and TRBJ2-3; 8 bases fit TRBD1. J lost 4 bases, V lost 4 bases, and 4 bases had no gene match. Germline CDR1 is WSHSY and CDR2 is SAAADI. This CDR3 contains 14 residues. In nucleotides, the CDR3 is TGCGCCAGCAGTGGGACAGGGTCAGCAGATACGCAGTATTTT. Protein: CASSGTGSADTQYF.

The V and J genes are TRBV5-5 and TRBJ2-7, with D possibly matching TRBD1 (6 bases). This CDR3 region has 14 residues. The germline V and J ends were trimmed by 2 bases and 2 bases, with 11 bases remaining between them. Germline V lookup: CDR1 SGHKS, CDR2 YYEKEE (reference sequence). Here the CDR3 reads CASSFPGTPYEQYF. CDR3 sequence (DNA): TGTGCCAGCAGCTTCCCCGGGACACCCTACGAGCAGTACTTC. The full variable domain, rest sourced from reference TRBV5-5 and TRBJ2-7, is DAGVTQSPTHLIKTRGQQVTLRCSPISGHKSVSWYQQVLGQGPQFIFQYYEKEERGRGNFPDRFSARQFPNYSSELNVNALLLGDSALYLCASSFPGTPYEQYFGPGTRLTVT.

This chain links TRBV28 with TRBJ1-1; D perhaps matches TRBD1 (6 bases). The length of the CDR3 is 15 residues. Trimming took off 9 bases at V and 1 base at J, with 18 bases between the two ends. Germline lookup yields CDR1 MDHEN and CDR2 SYDVKM. CDR3 nucleotide sequence: TGTGCCAGTTCTAGGCCGGACAGACCGAACACTGAAGCTTTCTTT. Its translation is CASSRPDRPNTEAFF.

The rearrangement links TRBV5-1 to TRBJ1-1; 8 bases are a match to TRBD1. Trimming cost V 4 bases and J 0 bases; bases outside gene matches: 5. Germline V CDR1 and CDR2: SGHRS, YFSETQ. This CDR3 comprises 15 residues. CDR3 nucleotides: TGCGCCAGCAGCCCAAGACAGGGGTTGAACACTGAAGCTTTCTTT. This gives the protein CASSPRQGLNTEAFF.

V is TRBV4-1 and J is TRBJ1-3; maybe TRBD1 (6 bases). The CDR3 loop spans 16 amino acids. The V gene's germline CDR1 is MGHRA and CDR2 YSYEKL. V lost 4 bases, J lost 0 bases, and 13 bases lay in between. The CDR3 here is CASSRTGTPSGNTIYF. CDR3 DNA sequence: TGCGCCAGCAGCCGCACAGGGACCCCCTCTGGAAACACCATATATTTT.

The V gene is TRBV18, the J gene TRBJ1-3, with TRBD1 matching over 7 bases. J lost 4 bases, V lost 3 bases, and 9 bases had no gene match. The CDR3 spans 16 residues. The germline V gene encodes CDR1 KGHSH and CDR2 LQKENI. CDR3 in amino acids: CASSPRDRVRGNTIYF. Here the CDR3 DNA reads TGTGCCAGCTCACCCCGCGACAGGGTGAGGGGAAACACCATATATTTT. Full variable domain (remainder filled in from reference TRBV18 and TRBJ1-3): NAGVMQNPRHLVRRRGQEARLRCSPMKGHSHVYWYRQLPEEGLKFMVYLQKENIIDESGMPKERFSAEFPKEGPSILRIQQVVRGDSAAYFCASSPRDRVRGNTIYFGEGSWLTVV.

J is TRBJ2-7 and V is TRBV12-5; D unresolved. This CDR3 is built from 11 residues. Germline V CDR1 and CDR2: LGHNT, FRNRAP. Trimming took off 3 bases at V and 3 bases at J, with 3 bases between the two ends. CDR3 loop: CASGFNYEQYF. The CDR3, as DNA: TGTGCTAGTGGTTTCAACTACGAGCAGTACTTC. Full variable domain (missing parts from reference TRBV12-5 and TRBJ2-7): DARVTQTPRHKVTEMGQEVTMRCQPILGHNTVFWYRQTMMQGLELLAYFRNRAPLDDSGMPKDRFSAEMPDATLATLKIQPSEPRDSAVYFCASGFNYEQYFGPGTRLTVT.

This chain links TRBV7-2 with TRBJ2-5, with D possibly matching TRBD1 (7 bases). The ends were cut back, 1 base at V and 2 bases at J, with 11 bases in the middle. From germline, CDR1 is SGHTA and CDR2 FQGNSA. The CDR3 consists of 15 residues. CDR3 sequence reads: CASSLDGGQQETQYF. The CDR3 nucleotides are TGTGCCAGCAGCTTAGACGGGGGACAGCAAGAGACCCAGTACTTC. Using reference TRBV7-2 and TRBJ2-5 for the parts outside the CDR3, the full variable domain is GAGVSQSPSNKVTEKGKDVELRCDPISGHTALYWYRQSLGQGLEFLIYFQGNSAPDKSGLPSDRFSAERTGGSVSTLTIQRTQQEDSAVYLCASSLDGGQQETQYFGPGTRLLVL.

The genes are TRBV19 and TRBJ1-2, with TRBD1 identical over 9 bases. The CDR3 has 14 residues. Germline CDR1 is LNHDA and CDR2 is SQIVND (reference sequence). The trim removed 5 bases at V and 2 bases at J, leaving 3 bases unmatched. The CDR3 nucleotides are TGTGCCAGTAGTTTCACAGGGGGCAACTATGGCTACACCTTC. Translated: CASSFTGGNYGYTF. Together with reference TRBV19 and TRBJ1-2, the CDR3 gives the full variable domain: DGGITQSPKYLFRKEGQNVTLSCEQNLNHDAMYWYRQDPGQGLRLIYYSQIVNDFQKGDIAEGYSVSREKKESFPLTVTSAQKNPTAFYLCASSFTGGNYGYTFGSGTRLTVV.

This chain uses TRBV4-3 with TRBJ2-2; possibly TRBD1 for D (5 bases). In germline, CDR1 is LGHNA, CDR2 YSLEER. V was cut by 0 bases and J by 4 bases, with 12 bases left in between. The CDR3 spans 16 residues. The CDR3 loop is CASSQDPPGSTGELFF. Written as DNA, the CDR3 is TGCGCCAGCAGCCAAGATCCTCCAGGGTCCACCGGGGAGCTGTTTTTT.

J is TRBJ2-5 and V is TRBV5-1, with D perhaps matching TRBD2 (6 bases). CDR1 and CDR2 (germline): SGHRS, YFSETQ. The CDR3 is made up of 13 amino acids. V was shortened by 5 bases and J by 4 bases, with 12 bases between the two germline ends. CDR3 sequence reads: CASRAGSGETQYF. For the CDR3, the DNA is TGCGCCAGCAGGGCGGGGTCGGGAGAGACCCAGTACTTC. Together with reference TRBV5-1 and TRBJ2-5, the CDR3 gives the full variable domain: KAGVTQTPRYLIKTRGQQVTLSCSPISGHRSVSWYQQTPGQGLQFLFEYFSETQRNKGNFPGRFSGRQFSNSRSEMNVSTLELGDSALYLCASRAGSGETQYFGPGTRLLVL.

V is TRBV7-3 and J is TRBJ1-5; TRBD1 matches 12 bases. The ends lost 6 bases at V and 0 bases at J; junction bases unmatched: 6. The CDR3 totals 17 residues. Germline V gene data show CDR1 as SGHTA and CDR2 as FQGTGA. The CDR3 DNA is TGTGCCAGCAGTTCGGGACAGGGGGCCTATAGCAATCAGCCCCAGCATTTT. This encodes CASSSGQGAYSNQPQHF.